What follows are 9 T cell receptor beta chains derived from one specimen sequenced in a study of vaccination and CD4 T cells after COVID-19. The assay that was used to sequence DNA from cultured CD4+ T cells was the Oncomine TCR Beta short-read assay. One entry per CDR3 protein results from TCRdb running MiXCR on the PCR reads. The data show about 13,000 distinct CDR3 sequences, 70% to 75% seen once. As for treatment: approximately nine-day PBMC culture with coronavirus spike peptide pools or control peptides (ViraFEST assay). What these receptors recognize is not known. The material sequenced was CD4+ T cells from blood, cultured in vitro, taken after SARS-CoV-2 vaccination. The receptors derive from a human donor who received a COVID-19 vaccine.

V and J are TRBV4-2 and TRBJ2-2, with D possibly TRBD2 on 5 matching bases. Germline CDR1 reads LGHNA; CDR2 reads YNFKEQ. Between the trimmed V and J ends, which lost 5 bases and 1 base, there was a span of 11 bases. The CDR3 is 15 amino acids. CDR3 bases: TGTGCCAGCAGCACGGGAAACAGGAACACCGGGGAGCTGTTTTTT. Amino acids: CASSTGNRNTGELFF.

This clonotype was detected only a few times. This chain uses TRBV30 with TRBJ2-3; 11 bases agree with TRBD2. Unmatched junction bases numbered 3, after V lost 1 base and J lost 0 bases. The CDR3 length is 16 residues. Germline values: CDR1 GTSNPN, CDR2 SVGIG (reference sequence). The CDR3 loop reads CAWSGGTSGSTDTQYF. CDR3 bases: TGTGCCTGGAGTGGGGGGACTAGCGGCAGCACAGATACGCAGTATTTT.

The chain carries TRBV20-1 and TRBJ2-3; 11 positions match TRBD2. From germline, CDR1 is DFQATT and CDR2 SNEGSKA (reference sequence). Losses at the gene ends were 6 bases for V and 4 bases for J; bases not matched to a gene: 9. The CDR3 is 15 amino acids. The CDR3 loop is CSAALRLAGSDTQYF. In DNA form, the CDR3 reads TGCAGTGCCGCACTACGACTAGCGGGGTCAGATACGCAGTATTTT.

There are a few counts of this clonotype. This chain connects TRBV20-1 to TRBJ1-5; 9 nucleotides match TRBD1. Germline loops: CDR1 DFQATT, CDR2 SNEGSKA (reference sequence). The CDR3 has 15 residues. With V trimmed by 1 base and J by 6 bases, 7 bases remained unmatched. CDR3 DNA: TGCAGTGCTAGAGTGGGACAGGGTGTATTTCAGCCCCAGCATTTT. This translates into CSARVGQGVFQPQHF.

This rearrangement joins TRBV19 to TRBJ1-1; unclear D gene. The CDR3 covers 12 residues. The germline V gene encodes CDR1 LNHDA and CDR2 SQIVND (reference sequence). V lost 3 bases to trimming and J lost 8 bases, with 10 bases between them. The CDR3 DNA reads TGTGCCAGTAGTATTGCGCTTTCCGAAGCTTTCTTT. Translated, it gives CASSIALSEAFF.

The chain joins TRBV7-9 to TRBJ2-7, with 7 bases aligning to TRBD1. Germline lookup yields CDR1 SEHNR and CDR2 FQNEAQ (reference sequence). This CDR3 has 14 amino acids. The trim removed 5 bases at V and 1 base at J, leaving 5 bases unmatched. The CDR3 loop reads CASSPRTGSYEQYF. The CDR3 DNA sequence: TGTGCCAGCAGCCCTCGGACAGGTTCCTACGAGCAGTACTTC. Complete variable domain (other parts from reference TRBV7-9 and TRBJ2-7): DTGVSQNPRHKITKRGQNVTFRCDPISEHNRLYWYRQTLGQGPEFLTYFQNEAQLEKSRLLSDRFSAERPKGSFSTLEIQRTEQGDSAMYLCASSPRTGSYEQYFGPGTRLTVT.

The CDR3 coding sequence is TGTGCCAGTAAAGGGAGCGGGGAGCTGTTTTTT. Protein sequence: CASKGSGELFF. The chain links TRBV19 to TRBJ2-2, with D possibly matching TRBD2 (5 bases). V dropped 7 bases and J dropped 7 bases, with 7 bases sitting between them. The CDR3 is 11 residues long. The germline CDR1 and CDR2 sequences are LNHDA and SQIVND (reference sequence).

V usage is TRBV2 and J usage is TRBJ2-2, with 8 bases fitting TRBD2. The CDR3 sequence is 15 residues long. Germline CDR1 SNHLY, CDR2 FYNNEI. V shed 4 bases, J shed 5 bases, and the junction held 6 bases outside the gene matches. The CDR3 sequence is CASSVSGGGTGELFF. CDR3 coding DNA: TGTGCCAGCAGTGTATCCGGGGGGGGGACCGGGGAGCTGTTTTTT.

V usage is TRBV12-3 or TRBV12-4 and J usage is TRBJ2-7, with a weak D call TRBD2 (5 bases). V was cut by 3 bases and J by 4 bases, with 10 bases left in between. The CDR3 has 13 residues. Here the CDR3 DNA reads TGTGCCAGCAGTTTTAGGACTGGGTACGAGCAGTACTTC. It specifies CASSFRTGYEQYF.